Each of the 26 T cell receptor beta chains below was sequenced from the same sample in a study of breast tumors, draining lymph nodes, adjacent tissues. Samples came from axillary lymph nodes draining the breast cancer. TCRdb redid the calling of the multiplex PCR reads with MiXCR, one entry per CDR3 protein. The sample lists 130,000 or so distinct CDR3 sequences; less than 25% were seen once. Sequenced input: axillary lymph node tissue. The receptors come from a female donor with breast cancer. Some clones in this sample may be carry-over from other donors' samples.

This clonotype was counted many times. The chain links TRBV2 to TRBJ1-4, with 10 bases lining up with TRBD1. J lost 7 bases, V lost 4 bases, and 6 bases had no gene match. This CDR3 comprises 15 residues. Germline values: CDR1 SNHLY, CDR2 FYNNEI. The CDR3 protein is CASSARTGGIEKLFF. The CDR3, as DNA: TGTGCCAGCAGTGCCCGGACAGGGGGAATTGAAAAACTGTTTTTT.

This clonotype was detected many times. The chain links TRBV19 to TRBJ2-5; tentatively, D is TRBD1 or TRBD2 (7 bases each). The germline gives CDR1 LNHDA, CDR2 SQIVND (reference sequence). The germline V and J ends were trimmed by 8 bases and 5 bases, with 18 bases remaining between them. The CDR3 has 14 amino acids. The CDR3, as DNA: TGTGCCAGTTCCCAGGGGGGGCTGGAGGAGACCCAGTACTTC. This sequence encodes CASSQGGLEETQYF.

This clonotype came up many times. V usage is TRBV4-2 and J usage is TRBJ1-4, with TRBD1 as a possible D gene (6 bases). The CDR3 is 16 amino acids. The germline V gene has CDR1 LGHNA and CDR2 YNFKEQ. Deletions cut 2 bases from V and 8 bases from J, with 18 bases between. CDR3 DNA: TGTGCCAGCAGCCAACGGGAAGTGGGGGCTGGGGAAAAACTGTTTTTT. Translating gives CASSQREVGAGEKLFF.

The chain recombines TRBV27 with TRBJ1-2, with 12 bases fitting TRBD1. CDR1 is MNHEY, CDR2 SMNVEV, per germline (reference sequence). The V gene end was trimmed by 6 bases and the J gene end by 8 bases; junction bases not matched to a gene: 13. CDR3 length: 16 residues. The CDR3 loop reads CASRPPGTGGFWGYTF. The CDR3 DNA is TGTGCCAGCAGACCACCCGGGACAGGGGGCTTCTGGGGCTACACCTTC.

This clonotype was seen repeatedly, ten times or more. V usage is TRBV2 and J usage is TRBJ2-5; TRBD1 matches 8 bases. Germline loops: CDR1 SNHLY, CDR2 FYNNEI. The V and J ends lost 10 bases and 3 bases, in that order; junction bases with no gene match: 1. The CDR3 is 11 amino acids. CDR3: CAMTGEETQYF. The DNA for the CDR3 is TGTGCCATGACAGGGGAAGAGACCCAGTACTTC.

A note on this clonotype: The missing conserved phenylalanine or tryptophan at the end of this CDR3 makes a read error likely. The gene calls are TRBV11-2 and TRBJ2-7, with D possibly TRBD1 on 5 matching bases. The germline V gene encodes CDR1 SGHAT and CDR2 FQNNGV. The CDR3 contains 14 residues. V dropped 5 bases and J dropped 0 bases, with 11 bases sitting between them. CDR3: CASSLDSNSYEQYL. The CDR3 nucleotides are TGTGCCAGCAGCCTCGACAGTAACTCCTACGAGCAGTACCTC.

On this clonotype itself: With a much larger clone just one base away, this may be a read error. V is TRBV25-1 and J is TRBJ2-5, with 11 bases fitting TRBD2. The germline V gene has CDR1 MGHDK and CDR2 SYGVNS. This CDR3 has 16 amino acids. This CDR3 reads CASSGLAGPDEETPYF. The CDR3 nucleotides are TGTGCCAGCAGTGGACTAGCGGGGCCGGACGAAGAGACCCCGTACTTC.

This clonotype showed up many times. This chain joins TRBV24-1 and TRBJ1-2; D remains ambiguous. Germline CDR1 is KGHDR and CDR2 is SFDVKD. CDR3 length equals 8 residues. Trimming removed 10 bases at V and 8 bases at J, with 4 bases between. CDR3: CATGGYTF. The CDR3 nucleotides are TGTGCCACGGGCGGCTACACCTTC.

This rearrangement joins TRBV5-1 to TRBJ1-1; maybe TRBD1 (5 bases). Trimming removed 0 bases at V and 1 base at J, with 10 bases between. This CDR3 comprises 15 residues. CDR1 SGHRS and CDR2 YFSETQ come from the germline V gene. In DNA form, the CDR3 reads TGCGCCAGCAGCTTGGCCCCAGGGAGGAACACTGAAGCTTTCTTT. Translated, it gives CASSLAPGRNTEAFF.

The rearrangement uses TRBV7-9 and TRBJ1-1; D not resolved. The CDR3 is 13 residues long. The V end was cut by 4 bases, the J end by 1 base, with 7 bases between. Germline CDR1 and CDR2: SEHNR and FQNEAQ (reference sequence). DNA of the CDR3: TGTGCCAGCAGCTCGGACGGGAACACTGAAGCTTTCTTT. Translation: CASSSDGNTEAFF. Based on the CDR3 plus reference TRBV7-9 and TRBJ1-1, the full variable domain is DTGVSQNPRHKITKRGQNVTFRCDPISEHNRLYWYRQTLGQGPEFLTYFQNEAQLEKSRLLSDRFSAERPKGSFSTLEIQRTEQGDSAMYLCASSSDGNTEAFFGQGTRLTVV.

A remark on this clonotype: A single base separates this from a much larger clone, so it may be a read error. The chain employs TRBV11-2 and TRBJ2-3; 10 nucleotides agree with TRBD2. Germline V lookup: CDR1 SGHAT, CDR2 FQNNGV. The CDR3 covers 16 residues. Here the CDR3 reads CATGERLAGVSDTQYF. The DNA for the CDR3 is TGTGCTACTGGGGAAAGGCTAGCGGGAGTATCAGATACGCAGTATTTT. Using reference TRBV11-2 and TRBJ2-3 for the parts outside the CDR3, the full variable domain is EAGVAQSPRYKIIEKRQSVAFWCNPISGHATLYWYQQILGQGPKLLIQFQNNGVVDDSQLPKDRFSAERLKGVDSTLKIQPAKLEDSAVYLCATGERLAGVSDTQYFGPGTRLTVL.

Remarks on this clonotype: A much larger clone lies a single base off, so this may be a read error. This sequence joins TRBV6-5 and TRBJ1-2, with D maybe TRBD1 (5 bases). Germline V CDR1 and CDR2: MNHEY, SVGAGI. Between the trimmed V and J ends, which lost 3 bases and 2 bases, there was a span of 16 bases. The CDR3 extends over 16 amino acids. The CDR3 is CASSYGGGIVNYGYTF. The CDR3 bases are TGTGCCAGCAGTTATGGCGGGGGGATAGTCAACTATGGCTACACCTTC.

This clonotype was observed a handful of times. The chain is built from TRBV7-9 and TRBJ2-2; 12 bases map to TRBD2. J lost 7 bases, V lost 5 bases, and 5 bases had no gene match. The CDR3 runs 15 residues. Germline V gene sequence: CDR1 SEHNR, CDR2 FQNEAQ (reference sequence). The CDR3 is CASSRLAGVDGELFF. As DNA, the CDR3 is TGTGCCAGCAGCCGACTAGCGGGAGTAGACGGGGAGCTGTTTTTT.

This clonotype was counted ten times or more. The rearrangement joins TRBV20-1 to TRBJ2-7, with 11 bases fitting TRBD2. Trimming took 5 bases from V and 5 from J; bases not matched to a gene: 14. The CDR3 length is 16 residues. Per germline, CDR1 DFQATT and CDR2 SNEGSKA (reference sequence). As DNA, the CDR3 is TGCAGTGCTTTAAACCCGGGACTAGCGGTGCCGGACGAGCAGTACTTC. It specifies CSALNPGLAVPDEQYF.

This clonotype appeared many times. The gene calls are TRBV30 and TRBJ1-6; D perhaps matches TRBD1 (6 bases). V shed 6 bases and J shed 3 bases, with 21 bases lying between them. Per germline, CDR1 GTSNPN and CDR2 SVGIG (reference sequence). CDR3 length: 17 amino acids. The CDR3 loop reads CACINGGPVSYNSPLHF. The DNA of the CDR3 is TGTGCCTGCATTAACGGGGGGCCCGTAAGCTATAATTCACCCCTCCACTTT.

This clonotype was detected ten times or more. The chain combines TRBV18 with TRBJ2-7; TRBD2 is a possible D gene (5 bases). Germline CDR1 reads KGHSH; CDR2 reads LQKENI. The CDR3 contains 14 residues. The V end lost 3 bases, the J end lost 3 bases, and 12 bases lay between the germline ends. CDR3: CASSPQAGVYEQYF. CDR3 sequence (DNA): TGTGCCAGCTCACCGCAGGCCGGGGTCTACGAGCAGTACTTC. The full variable domain, rest sourced from reference TRBV18 and TRBJ2-7, is NAGVMQNPRHLVRRRGQEARLRCSPMKGHSHVYWYRQLPEEGLKFMVYLQKENIIDESGMPKERFSAEFPKEGPSILRIQQVVRGDSAAYFCASSPQAGVYEQYFGPGTRLTVT.

This clonotype has a count of ten or more. This chain joins TRBV5-1 and TRBJ2-1; D gene uncertain. Germline assignment: CDR1 SGHRS and CDR2 YFSETQ. Trimming shortened V by 2 bases and J by 4 bases, and 10 bases separated the two germline ends. CDR3 length: 14 residues. The CDR3 spells CASSFYGDYNEQFF. CDR3 DNA: TGCGCCAGCAGCTTTTATGGGGATTACAATGAGCAGTTCTTC.

This clonotype occurred many times. The chain employs TRBV7-7 and TRBJ1-6; D is possibly TRBD1 (5 bases). Per the germline V gene, CDR1 is SSHAT and CDR2 is FNYEAQ (reference sequence). There are 15 residues in the CDR3. The CDR3 nucleotides are TGTGCTCTTAAGGGGTCAAGCTCCTATAATTCACCCCTCCACTTT. This gives the protein CALKGSSSYNSPLHF.

In its sample, this clonotype was seen many times. The chain recombines TRBV5-6 with TRBJ2-7; the D is unclear. Trimming left V 0 bases short and J 3 bases short, with 10 bases between. The V gene's germline CDR1 is SGHDT and CDR2 YYEEEE. The CDR3 extends over 14 amino acids. For the CDR3, the DNA is TGTGCCAGCAGCTTGGCCCAAGGTGGCTACGAGCAGTACTTC. Its translation: CASSLAQGGYEQYF. Looking up the rest from reference TRBV5-6 and TRBJ2-7 gives the full variable domain: DAGVTQSPTHLIKTRGQQVTLRCSPKSGHDTVSWYQQALGQGPQFIFQYYEEEERQRGNFPDRFSGHQFPNYSSELNVNALLLGDSALYLCASSLAQGGYEQYFGPGTRLTVT.

Note on this clonotype: This may arise from a read error, as a much more abundant clone is one base away. This CDR3 fails to terminate in the conserved phenylalanine or tryptophan, so it likely reflects a read error. The chain is built from TRBV7-3 and TRBJ2-1, with TRBD2 matching 7 bases. Germline V lookup: CDR1 SGHTA, CDR2 FQGTGA. This CDR3 has 15 residues. Losses at the gene ends were 3 bases for V and 5 bases for J; bases not matched to a gene: 7. DNA of the CDR3: TGTGCCAGCAGCTTCGGGGGGATATTGAACAATGAGCAGTTCTCC. This gives the protein CASSFGGILNNEQFS.

This clonotype was observed at least ten times. The chain's CDR3 is CASSLLGADGYTF. DNA for the CDR3: TGTGCCAGCAGTTTGTTGGGGGCTGACGGCTACACCTTC. The V and J genes are TRBV27 and TRBJ1-2; D is perhaps TRBD1 (6 bases). Germline CDR1 reads MNHEY; CDR2 reads SMNVEV (reference sequence). The CDR3 covers 13 residues. V gave up 3 bases and J gave up 8 bases, with 13 bases separating them.

This clonotype was seen once. It may be a read error: a sequence one base away is much more abundant. This chain uses TRBV30 with TRBJ1-6; D is possibly TRBD1 (5 bases). Between the trimmed V and J ends, which lost 3 bases and 0 bases, there was a span of 15 bases. This CDR3 has 17 residues. The germline V gene encodes CDR1 GTSNPN and CDR2 SVGIG (reference sequence). CDR3: CAWSPLPGNSYNSPLHF. The CDR3 DNA follows: TGTGCCTGGAGCCCTCTGCCAGGGAACTCCTATAATTCACCCCTCCACTTT.

To note about this clonotype: A read error may be the cause here, since a much bigger clone is one base away. The chain combines TRBV7-9 with TRBJ1-2; D unresolved. Germline V gene sequence: CDR1 SEHNR, CDR2 FQNEAQ (reference sequence). The CDR3 has 16 residues. Here the CDR3 DNA reads TGTGCCAACAGCTTTTCCTGGGAGCCACACACATATGGCTACACCTTC. It encodes CANSFSWEPHTYGYTF.

This clonotype has ten or more counts. The chain combines TRBV29-1 with TRBJ2-5; tentatively, D is TRBD1 or TRBD2 (5 bases each). The CDR3 has 16 amino acids. V lost 6 bases, J lost 1 base, and 21 bases lay in between. Looked up from germline, CDR1 is SQVTM and CDR2 is ANQGSEA. The CDR3 DNA reads as TGCAGCGTCAAAGCCCGGGGCAGTGGGGTCCAAGAGACCCAGTACTTC. It encodes CSVKARGSGVQETQYF.

This clonotype was counted at least ten times. V and J are TRBV5-6 and TRBJ2-7; D is undetermined. Germline assignment: CDR1 SGHDT and CDR2 YYEEEE. V lost 4 bases to trimming and J lost 0 bases, with 11 bases between them. This CDR3 has 14 amino acids. The CDR3 protein is CASSPYWSSYEQYF. CDR3 sequence (DNA): TGTGCCAGCAGCCCTTACTGGAGCTCCTACGAGCAGTACTTC.

This clonotype showed up many times. The rearrangement uses TRBV7-8 and TRBJ2-5, with 8 bases identical to TRBD2. V trimming: 5 bases; J trimming: 5 bases; junction bases outside the gene matches: 4. Per the germline V gene, CDR1 is SGHVS and CDR2 is FQNEAQ. The CDR3 runs 13 residues. The CDR3 here is CASSPSGGETQYF. Here the CDR3 DNA reads TGTGCCAGCAGCCCATCGGGGGGGGAGACCCAGTACTTC.